Below, one T cell receptor beta chain is given with its context. This sample stems from a study of blood T cell repertoires in COVID-19. Under the authors' procedure: Estimation of nucleated cell counts relied on the amplification of reference gene primers. Sequenced by immunoSEQ multiplex PCR; TCRdb stores in-frame clones only, minus some. For V, J and clone size, that table is used; D and trimming come from the DNA. The table shows roughly 410,000 clones, with approximately 90% occurring only once. The specimen was peripheral blood. This sequence was found in a woman aged 40 to 55 with COVID-19, enrolled during active disease.

The CDR3: CASSIGDGKGGKLFF. The CDR3, as DNA: TGTGCCAGTAGTATAGGAGATGGAAAAGGAGGAAAACTGTTTTTT. This chain connects TRBV19 to TRBJ1-4; D unclear. Germline assignment: CDR1 LNHDA and CDR2 SQIVND (reference sequence). Between the trimmed V and J ends, which lost 1 base and 10 bases, there was a span of 16 bases. This CDR3 region has 15 residues. The variable domain in full, completed from reference TRBV19 and TRBJ1-4, reads DGGITQSPKYLFRKEGQNVTLSCEQNLNHDAMYWYRQDPGQGLRLIYYSQIVNDFQKGDIAEGYSVSREKKESFPLTVTSAQKNPTAFYLCASSIGDGKGGKLFFGSGTQLSVL.